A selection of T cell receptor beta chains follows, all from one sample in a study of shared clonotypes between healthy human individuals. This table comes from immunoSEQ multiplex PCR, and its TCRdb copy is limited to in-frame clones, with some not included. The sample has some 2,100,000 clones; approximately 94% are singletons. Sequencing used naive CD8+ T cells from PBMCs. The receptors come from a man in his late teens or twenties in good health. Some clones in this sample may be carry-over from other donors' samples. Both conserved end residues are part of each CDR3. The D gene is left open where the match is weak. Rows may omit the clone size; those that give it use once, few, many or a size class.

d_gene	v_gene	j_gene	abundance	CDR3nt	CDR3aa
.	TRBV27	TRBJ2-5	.	TGTGCCAGCAGTTTACTGTCGTCGGAGACCCAGTACTTC	CASSLLSSETQYF
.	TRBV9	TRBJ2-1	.	TGTGCCAGCAGCGTCCCCGGGAATGAGCAGTTCTTC	CASSVPGNEQFF
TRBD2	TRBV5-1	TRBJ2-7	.	TGCGCCAGCAGCTTGACTCAGAGGGGAGGGAGCTACGAGCAGTACTTC	CASSLTQRGGSYEQYF
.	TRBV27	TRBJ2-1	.	TGTGCCAGCAGTATCCGGGACGACAAAAATGAGCAGTTCTTC	CASSIRDDKNEQFF
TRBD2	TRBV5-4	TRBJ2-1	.	TGTGCTGGCGGGAGTAGGGATGAGCAGTTCTTC	CAGGSRDEQFF
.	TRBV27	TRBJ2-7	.	TGTGCCAGCATTGCGGGGACCGAGCAGTACTTC	CASIAGTEQYF
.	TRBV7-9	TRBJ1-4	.	TGTGCCAGCAGCTTCCGGGACACAAGGGATGAAAAACTGTTTTTT	CASSFRDTRDEKLFF
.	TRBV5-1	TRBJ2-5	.	TGCGCCAGCAGGCCCCCCGGGGGGCTCGAGACCCAGTACTTC	CASRPPGGLETQYF
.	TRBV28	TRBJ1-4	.	TGTGCCAGCAGTCCAGCCCTCAATCGGGGGGGGTGGGAAAAACTGTTTTTT	CASSPALNRGGWEKLFF
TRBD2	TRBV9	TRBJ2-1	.	TGTGCCAGCAGCGTAGTAGAGCGGGGCCTTGGTTCCTACAATGAGCAGTTCTTC	CASSVVERGLGSYNEQFF
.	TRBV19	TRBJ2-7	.	TGTGCCAGTAGTATACTGGGAGCAGAGAGCTACGAGCAGTACTTC	CASSILGAESYEQYF
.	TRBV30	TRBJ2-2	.	TGTGCCTGGCGTGTGGATTCCGGGGAGCTGTTTTTT	CAWRVDSGELFF
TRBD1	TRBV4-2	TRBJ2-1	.	TGTGCCAGCAGCCAAGTTGTCGACAGGGGACACGGGAATGAGCAGTTCTTC	CASSQVVDRGHGNEQFF
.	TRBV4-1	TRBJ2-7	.	TGCGCCAGCAGCCAGAGGGCCGGGACGGATGTCTACGAGCAGTACTTC	CASSQRAGTDVYEQYF
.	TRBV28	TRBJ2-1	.	TGTGCCAGCAGTTTGTACCCGGCGGATGAGCAGTTCTTC	CASSLYPADEQFF
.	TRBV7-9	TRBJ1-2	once	TGTGCCAGCAGCTTTTTACCTAACTATGGCTACACCTTC	CASSFLPNYGYTF
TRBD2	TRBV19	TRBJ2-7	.	TGTGCCACCTCGGTGAGGCTAGCGGGAGGTCAGTACTTC	CATSVRLAGGQYF
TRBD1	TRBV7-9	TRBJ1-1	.	TGTGCCAGCAGGACTCTACAGGGGAAGCACACTGAAGCTTTCTTT	CASRTLQGKHTEAFF
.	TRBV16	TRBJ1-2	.	TGTGCCAGCGGGCCCGAGAATCCCTATGGCTACACCTTC	CASGPENPYGYTF
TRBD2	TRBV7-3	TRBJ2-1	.	TGTGCCAGCAGCTTAAGCGCGGGAGAGGCGAATGAGCAGTTCTTC	CASSLSAGEANEQFF
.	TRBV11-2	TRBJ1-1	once	TGTGCCAGCAGCTTAGATCTGGGACCGAGGAACACTGAAGCTTTCTTT	CASSLDLGPRNTEAFF
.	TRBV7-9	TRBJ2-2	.	TGTGCCAGCAGCCCGCCGAGGAACACCGGGGAGCTGTTTTTT	CASSPPRNTGELFF
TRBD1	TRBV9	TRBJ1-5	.	TGTGCCAGCAGCGCCTCGGACAGGGGGGGTAATCAGCCCCAGCATTTT	CASSASDRGGNQPQHF
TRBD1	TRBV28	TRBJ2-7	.	TGTGCCAGCAGTTTACCCCCGACAGGGGGTTCCTACGAGCAGTACTTC	CASSLPPTGGSYEQYF
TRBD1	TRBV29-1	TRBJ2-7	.	TGCAGCATACTTGAAACAGGGGCCCACGAGCAGTACTTC	CSILETGAHEQYF
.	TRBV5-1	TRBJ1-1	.	TGCGCCAGCAGCCGAGATCGGACACCGAACACTGAAGCTTTCTTT	CASSRDRTPNTEAFF
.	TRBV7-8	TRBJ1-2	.	TGTGCCAGCAGCCCCCCCGGGGTTGGTTTCTATGGCTACACCTTC	CASSPPGVGFYGYTF
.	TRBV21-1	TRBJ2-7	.	TGTGCCAGCAGCAAGGAGGGGGACAGAAGGTACGAGCAGTACTTC	CASSKEGDRRYEQYF
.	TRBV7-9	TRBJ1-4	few	TGTGCCAGCAGCTTAGTTCTGGGGTTTGCAACTAATGAAAAACTGTTTTTT	CASSLVLGFATNEKLFF
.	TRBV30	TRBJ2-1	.	TGTGCCTGGAGTGTTGACTCCAATGAGCAGTTCTTC	CAWSVDSNEQFF
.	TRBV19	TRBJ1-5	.	TGTGCCAGTAGTATTTCGACAAGGGAGTTGATCAATCAGCCCCAGCATTTT	CASSISTRELINQPQHF
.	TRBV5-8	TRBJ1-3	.	TGTGCCAGCAGCTTGCCGGTCTCTGGAAACACCATATATTTT	CASSLPVSGNTIYF
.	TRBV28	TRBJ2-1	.	TGTGCCAGCAGTAGGAGCTCCTACAATGAGCAGTTCTTC	CASSRSSYNEQFF
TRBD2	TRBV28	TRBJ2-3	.	TGTGCCAGCAGTTCCCTCAGACTAGCAAAGCCTAGCACAGATACGCAGTATTTT	CASSSLRLAKPSTDTQYF
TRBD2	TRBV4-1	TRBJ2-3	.	TGCGCCAGCAGCCAAGGCGCGGGAGAACTCACAGATACGCAGTATTTT	CASSQGAGELTDTQYF
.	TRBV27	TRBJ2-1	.	TGTGCCAGCAGTTTAACTATGAATGAGCAGTTCTTC	CASSLTMNEQFF
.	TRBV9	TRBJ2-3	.	TGTGCCAGCAGCGTAGAAGGGCGCACAGATACGCAGTATTTT	CASSVEGRTDTQYF
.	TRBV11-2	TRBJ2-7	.	TGTGCCAGCAGCTTAACAGGAACCTACGAGCAGTACTTC	CASSLTGTYEQYF
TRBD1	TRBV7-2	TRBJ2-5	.	TGTGCCAGCAGCCAACACGCCAGGGACAGCCCGTTAAAAGGAGAGACCCAGTACTTC	CASSQHARDSPLKGETQYF
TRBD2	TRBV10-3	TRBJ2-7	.	TGTGCCATCAGCCAGCTACGGACCCTAGCGGGAGAAGTTGGGTACGAGCAGTACTTC	CAISQLRTLAGEVGYEQYF
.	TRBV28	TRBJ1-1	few	TGTGCCAGCAGTTCCCTAGGGAAGACTGAAGCTTTCTTT	CASSSLGKTEAFF
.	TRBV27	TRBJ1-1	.	TGTGCCAGCAGTTTAAGCGCACTTCTGAACACTGAAGCTTTCTTT	CASSLSALLNTEAFF
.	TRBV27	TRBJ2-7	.	TGTGCCAGCAGTTATGGAGCCACATACGAGCAGTACTTC	CASSYGATYEQYF
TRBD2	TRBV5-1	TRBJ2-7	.	TGCGCCAGCAGCAGGGACTATACCTACGAGCAGTACTTC	CASSRDYTYEQYF
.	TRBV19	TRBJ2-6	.	TGTGCCAGTCGTCGGACAGGACTAATGGGGGCCAACGTCCTGACTTTC	CASRRTGLMGANVLTF
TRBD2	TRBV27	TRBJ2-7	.	TGTGCCAGCAGTGCCCTGGGGACTAGTTCGCAGTACTTC	CASSALGTSSQYF
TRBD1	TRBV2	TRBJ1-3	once	TGTGCCAGCAGAGACAGGGTATCTGTTAGAAACACCATATATTTT	CASRDRVSVRNTIYF
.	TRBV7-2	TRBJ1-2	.	TGTGCCAGCAGCTTACCGGGGGCGGACTATGGCTACACCTTC	CASSLPGADYGYTF
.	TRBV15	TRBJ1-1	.	TGTGCCACCAGCAGAGATATGGCAGGCGGATCTGAAGCTTTCTTT	CATSRDMAGGSEAFF
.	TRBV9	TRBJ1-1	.	TGTGCCAGCAGCGTAGGAGGGGTTAGAGGGGAGGGGGCTGAAGCTTTCTTT	CASSVGGVRGEGAEAFF
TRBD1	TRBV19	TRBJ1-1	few	TGTGCCAGTAGTATCGGACTGGGACAGGGGTCAACTGAAGCTTTCTTT	CASSIGLGQGSTEAFF
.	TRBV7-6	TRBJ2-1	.	TGTGCCAGCAGCTTCACAGGGGGAGGGTTGTCCTACAATGAGCAGTTCTTC	CASSFTGGGLSYNEQFF
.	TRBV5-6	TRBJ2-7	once	TGTGCCAGCAGCTTAGGCGGATTTCCCTACGAGCAGTACTTC	CASSLGGFPYEQYF